This T cell receptor beta chain derives from a study of human T cells and chemical hapten exposure. Study summary: Patients were given diphenylcyclopropenone on the scalp weekly across the approximately 26-week study. Study results and limitations: Once DPC sensitization occurred, TCRs above 1 in 1000 frequency showed no change.

Time point defined: pre-sensitization, week 0. As for treatment: therapeutic diphenylcyclopropenone sensitization with weekly scalp DPC. Unique molecular identifiers were linked by the library to individual cDNA molecules. Original analysis: Between about 23,224 and 700,000 TCRs appeared in each sample, and the median stood at 95,638. TCRdb ran MiXCR on the RACE reads and lists one entry per CDR3 protein. The V and J calls and clone size are TCRdb's, not the authors'. The sample has a few hundred thousand distinct CDR3 sequences; 7.5% to 9% are singletons. This CDR3 is 15 amino acids long. The germline V gene has CDR1 LGHDT and CDR2 YNNKEL (reference sequence). J was trimmed by 9 bases and V by 3 bases; bases with no gene match: 13. This clonotype showed up just a few times. Its antigen is still unknown.

The sequencing used whole blood, collected in connection with sensitization to the hapten diphenylcyclopropenone (DPC). The chain links TRBV3-1 to TRBJ2-7, with 8 bases that match TRBD1. This receptor was obtained from a woman in her thirties or forties with alopecia areata. Some clones in this sample may be carry-over from other donors' samples. CDR3 DNA: TGTGCCAGCAGCCACCACCGCTCGGACAGGGATTCGCAGTACTTC. This codes for CASSHHRSDRDSQYF.